A selection of T cell receptor beta chains follows, all from one sample in a study of blood T cell repertoires in COVID-19. Only in-frame clones appear in the TCRdb table, and some are missing; sequencing was by immunoSEQ multiplex PCR. The sample contains 48,000 or so clones, 85% of which appear only once. Material: peripheral blood. The origin of the receptors is an older woman with acute or convalescent COVID-19. Each CDR3 is given with its conserved first and last residue. The D gene is left open where the match is weak. Clone size is not always given. Where it is, it says once, few, many or a class for expanded clones.

cdr3_aa	cdr3_nt	v_call	clone_size	j_call	d_call
CASSLQGPANEKLFF	TGTGCCAGCAGCTTACAGGGTCCGGCTAATGAAAAACTGTTTTTT	TRBV5-4	NA	TRBJ1-4	NA
CASSLSRAPNEKLFF	TGTGCCAGCAGCTTAAGCAGGGCCCCTAATGAAAAACTGTTTTTT	TRBV7-2	NA	TRBJ1-4	NA
CASRSSDRGFTEAFF	TGTGCCAGCAGGTCTTCGGACAGGGGGTTCACTGAAGCTTTCTTT	TRBV27	NA	TRBJ1-1	TRBD1
CASSPQLGGNTGELFF	TGTGCCAGCAGCCCCCAGTTAGGGGGGAACACCGGGGAGCTGTTTTTT	TRBV11-1	NA	TRBJ2-2	NA
CASSFGGGGHSTGGYGYTF	TGTGCCAGCAGCTTCGGGGGGGGCGGACACTCCACTGGAGGGTATGGCTACACCTTC	TRBV5-4	NA	TRBJ1-2	NA
CASSLRGDWAETQYF	TGCGCCAGCAGCTTGAGAGGGGACTGGGCAGAGACCCAGTACTTC	TRBV5-1	once	TRBJ2-5	NA
CASSYLEPSNQPQHF	TGTGCCAGCAGTTATTTGGAGCCTAGCAATCAGCCCCAGCATTTT	TRBV6-6	NA	TRBJ1-5	NA
CASSRPGVAGPTSTDTQYF	TGTGCCAGCAGCCGCCCCGGGGTAGCGGGCCCTACTAGCACAGATACGCAGTATTTT	TRBV12-1	NA	TRBJ2-3	NA
CASSQGSTAFF	TGTGCCAGCAGCCAAGGGAGTACGGCTTTCTTT	TRBV3-1/TRBV3-2	NA	TRBJ1-1	NA
CASSSGGLAAYEQYF	TGTGCCAGTAGTTCTGGGGGACTAGCGGCCTACGAGCAGTACTTC	TRBV19	NA	TRBJ2-7	TRBD2
CASSFPGQGAADTQYF	TGTGCCAGCAGCTTCCCGGGACAGGGGGCAGCGGATACGCAGTATTTT	TRBV7-3	NA	TRBJ2-3	TRBD1
CASSPAIGAKNIQYF	TGTGCCAGCAGCCCCGCGATCGGGGCCAAAAACATTCAGTACTTC	TRBV7-6	NA	TRBJ2-4	NA
CARGVTEEKLFF	TGTGCCAGAGGGGTGACTGAGGAAAAACTGTTTTTT	TRBV2	NA	TRBJ1-4	NA
CASSLFGSQEQFF	TGTGCTAGCAGCTTATTCGGTAGCCAGGAGCAGTTCTTC	TRBV7-7	NA	TRBJ2-1	NA
CASSQVRVKGSYTF	TGTGCCAGCAGCCAAGTCAGGGTTAAGGGGAGCTACACCTTC	TRBV14	NA	TRBJ1-2	NA
CASSLQGATGNTIYF	TGTGCCAGCAGCTTGCAGGGCGCGACTGGAAACACCATATATTTT	TRBV7-3	NA	TRBJ1-3	NA
CASSRAGGQTDTQYF	TGTGCCAGCAGCCGAGCGGGGGGCCAGACAGATACGCAGTATTTT	TRBV7-3	NA	TRBJ2-3	TRBD2
CASSLAGDTEAFF	TGCGCCAGCAGCTTGGCCGGGGACACTGAAGCTTTCTTT	TRBV5-1	NA	TRBJ1-1	NA
CASSWGGGSGELFF	TGTGCCAGCAGTTGGGGCGGGGGAAGCGGGGAGCTGTTTTTT	TRBV6-5	NA	TRBJ2-2	TRBD2
CASSQVRRLGYTF	TGTGCCAGCAGCCAGGTCAGGCGCCTTGGCTACACCTTC	TRBV14	NA	TRBJ1-2	NA
CASSSTMRGNSYEQYF	TGTGCCAGCTCATCCACGATGCGAGGGAACTCCTACGAGCAGTACTTC	TRBV18	NA	TRBJ2-7	NA
CASSLAGGGELFF	TGTGCCAGCAGCCTAGCGGGCGGCGGGGAGCTGTTTTTT	TRBV5-6	NA	TRBJ2-2	TRBD2
CASKGQFNQPQHF	TGTGCCAGCAAGGGACAGTTCAATCAGCCCCAGCATTTT	TRBV2	NA	TRBJ1-5	TRBD1
CASSPPTGTEAFF	TGCGCCAGCAGCCCCCCCACAGGGACTGAAGCTTTCTTT	TRBV5-1	NA	TRBJ1-1	NA
CASSLTSFPRDTQYF	TGTGCCAGTAGTTTAACTAGCTTCCCCAGGGATACGCAGTATTTT	TRBV19	NA	TRBJ2-3	NA
CASSALGQAEAFF	TGTGCCAGCAGCGCCTTGGGACAGGCAGAAGCTTTCTTT	TRBV9	NA	TRBJ1-1	TRBD1
CASSSVPGQGPLNVLTF	TGTGCCAGCAGCTCTGTTCCGGGACAGGGACCTCTCAACGTCCTGACTTTC	TRBV5-4	NA	TRBJ2-6	TRBD1
CASSQDLGNTEAFF	TGCGCCAGCAGCCAAGATCTGGGCAACACTGAAGCTTTCTTT	TRBV4-1	NA	TRBJ1-1	NA
CSASRGIQETQYF	TGCAGTGCTAGTAGGGGGATACAAGAGACCCAGTACTTC	TRBV20-1	few	TRBJ2-5	NA
CASSLAIAGVRNEQFF	TGTGCCAGCAGCTTGGCCATAGCGGGAGTCCGCAATGAGCAGTTCTTC	TRBV5-6	NA	TRBJ2-1	TRBD2
CASSLGSGIFNNSPLHF	TGTGCCAGCAGTTTGGGATCGGGGATATTCAATAATTCACCCCTCCACTTT	TRBV27	NA	TRBJ1-6	NA
CATSDSPNRGVGNTIYF	TGTGCCACCAGTGATTCCCCAAACAGGGGCGTTGGAAACACCATATATTTT	TRBV24-1	NA	TRBJ1-3	TRBD1
CASSLGLSYEQYF	TGTGCCAGCAGTCTCGGACTATCCTACGAGCAGTACTTC	TRBV6-2/TRBV6-3	once	TRBJ2-7	NA
CASSLGPADYTDTQYF	TGTGCCAGCAGCTTAGGCCCAGCGGACTACACAGATACGCAGTATTTT	TRBV7-2	NA	TRBJ2-3	NA
CAWTVRENTEAFF	TGTGCCTGGACCGTAAGAGAGAACACTGAAGCTTTCTTT	TRBV30	NA	TRBJ1-1	NA
CASKGRQGNQPQHF	TGTGCCAGCAAGGGAAGACAGGGCAATCAGCCCCAGCATTTT	TRBV2	once	TRBJ1-5	NA
CASSLPAQNTIYF	TGTGCCAGCAGTCTCCCCGCGCAAAACACCATATATTTT	TRBV12-3/TRBV12-4	NA	TRBJ1-3	NA
CASSQDPGLALTNEQFF	TGTGCCAGCAGCCAAGATCCCGGACTAGCTTTAACGAATGAGCAGTTCTTC	TRBV4-2	NA	TRBJ2-1	TRBD2
CASSAELYNEQFF	TGTGCCAGCAGCGCCGAGCTCTACAATGAGCAGTTCTTC	TRBV14	few	TRBJ2-1	NA
CASSGGGGYTF	TGCGCCAGCAGCGGAGGTGGGGGCTACACCTTC	TRBV10-1	NA	TRBJ1-2	NA
CASSYYTEAFF	TGTGCCAGCAGTTATTATACTGAAGCTTTCTTT	TRBV6-5	NA	TRBJ1-1	NA
CATSRDRNRVSTEAFF	TGTGCCACCAGCAGAGATCGGAACCGGGTGAGCACTGAAGCTTTCTTT	TRBV15	NA	TRBJ1-1	NA
CASSLGGSNNEQFF	TGTGCCAGCAGTTTAGGCGGGAGCAACAATGAGCAGTTCTTC	TRBV27	NA	TRBJ2-1	TRBD2
CASSYAGTGDGEKLFF	TGTGCCAGCAGTTATGCCGGGACAGGGGACGGGGAAAAACTGTTTTTT	TRBV6-6	NA	TRBJ1-4	TRBD1
CASSLDGQGAALGGYTF	TGCGCCAGCAGCTTGGATGGACAGGGGGCCGCGCTGGGTGGCTACACCTTC	TRBV5-1	NA	TRBJ1-2	TRBD1
CASRTDRGYGYTF	TGTGCCAGCAGAACCGACAGGGGCTATGGCTACACCTTC	TRBV6-5	NA	TRBJ1-2	TRBD1
CASSPSKGVYGYTF	TGTGCCAGCAGTCCCTCTAAAGGGGTCTATGGCTACACCTTC	TRBV7-3	NA	TRBJ1-2	NA
CAIGDFIRETQYF	TGTGCCATCGGAGACTTCATAAGGGAGACCCAGTACTTC	TRBV10-3	NA	TRBJ2-5	NA
CASSLPGQGMGSGANVLTF	TGTGCCAGCAGCTTGCCAGGACAGGGGATGGGGTCTGGGGCCAACGTCCTGACTTTC	TRBV5-8	NA	TRBJ2-6	TRBD1
CASSTTRNSGYTF	TGTGCCAGTAGTACGACAAGGAATTCTGGCTACACCTTC	TRBV19	NA	TRBJ1-2	NA
CASSPGAGGTDTQYF	TGTGCCAGCTCACCAGGGGCGGGAGGCACAGATACGCAGTATTTT	TRBV18	NA	TRBJ2-3	TRBD2
CASSFYATKETQYF	TGTGCCAGCAGCTTTTACGCTACCAAAGAGACCCAGTACTTC	TRBV7-2	NA	TRBJ2-5	NA
CASSTVGGSRTEAFF	TGTGCCAGTAGTACGGTAGGGGGCTCGAGGACTGAAGCTTTCTTT	TRBV19	NA	TRBJ1-1	TRBD1
CASSPRRQGGGYTF	TGTGCCAGCAGTCCCCGACGACAGGGTGGAGGCTACACCTTC	TRBV9	NA	TRBJ1-2	TRBD1
CAWSRRRGDDEQFF	TGTGCCTGGAGTAGGAGGCGGGGGGATGATGAGCAGTTCTTC	TRBV30	NA	TRBJ2-1	TRBD2
CASSLLPTLEQFF	TGTGCCAGCAGTTTACTACCTACCCTTGAGCAGTTCTTC	TRBV12-3/TRBV12-4	few	TRBJ2-1	NA
CASTKRGTSTYEQYF	TGTGCCAGCACCAAACGCGGGACTAGTACCTACGAGCAGTACTTC	TRBV6-5	NA	TRBJ2-7	TRBD2